Detailed here is one TCR beta chain. As yet, its antigen is unknown. The data stem from a study of cytomegalovirus exposure and HLA in healthy donors. Both 60 Vbeta primers and 13 Jbeta primers went into the PCR. The data were produced by immunoSEQ multiplex PCR, yet TCRdb's version contains in-frame clones alone and is incomplete. Of over 200,000 clones listed, around 89% are singletons. CDR3 size: 14 residues. The V gene lost 3 bases and the J gene lost 4 bases, with 9 bases spanning the gap. CDR1 and CDR2 (germline): KGHSH, LQKENI. Study-wide findings and caveats: Later on, a genetic analysis was performed. It linked a missense variant in DCLRE1C with V- and J-gene trimming of TCR beta. Specificity for CMV antigens was confirmed in vitro for a few of the CMV-associated chains.

Sequences were obtained from PBMCs. This TCR was recovered from a woman aged 18-29 years in good health and CMV-seronegative. This chain joins TRBV18 and TRBJ1-4, with a possible D match to TRBD1 (5 bases). The CDR3 sequence is CASSPRQGNEKLFF. In DNA form, the CDR3 reads TGTGCCAGCTCACCGAGGCAGGGTAATGAAAAACTGTTTTTT. Looking up the rest from reference TRBV18 and TRBJ1-4 gives the full variable domain: NAGVMQNPRHLVRRRGQEARLRCSPMKGHSHVYWYRQLPEEGLKFMVYLQKENIIDESGMPKERFSAEFPKEGPSILRIQQVVRGDSAAYFCASSPRQGNEKLFFGSGTQLSVL.